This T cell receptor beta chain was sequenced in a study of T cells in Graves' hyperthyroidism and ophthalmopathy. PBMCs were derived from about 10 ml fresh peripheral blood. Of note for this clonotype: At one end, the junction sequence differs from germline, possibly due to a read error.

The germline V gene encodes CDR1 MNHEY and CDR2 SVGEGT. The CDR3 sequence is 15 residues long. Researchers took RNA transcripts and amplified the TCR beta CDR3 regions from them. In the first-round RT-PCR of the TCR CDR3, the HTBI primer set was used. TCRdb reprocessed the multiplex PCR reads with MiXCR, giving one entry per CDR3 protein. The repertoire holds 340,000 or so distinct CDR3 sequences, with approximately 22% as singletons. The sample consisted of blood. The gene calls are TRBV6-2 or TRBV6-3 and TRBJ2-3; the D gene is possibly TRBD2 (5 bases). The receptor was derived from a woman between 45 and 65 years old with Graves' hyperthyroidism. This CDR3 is CASGDKALSADTQYF. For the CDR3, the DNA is TGCGCCAGCGGTGACAAAGCCTTATCCGCAGATACGCAGTATTTT.